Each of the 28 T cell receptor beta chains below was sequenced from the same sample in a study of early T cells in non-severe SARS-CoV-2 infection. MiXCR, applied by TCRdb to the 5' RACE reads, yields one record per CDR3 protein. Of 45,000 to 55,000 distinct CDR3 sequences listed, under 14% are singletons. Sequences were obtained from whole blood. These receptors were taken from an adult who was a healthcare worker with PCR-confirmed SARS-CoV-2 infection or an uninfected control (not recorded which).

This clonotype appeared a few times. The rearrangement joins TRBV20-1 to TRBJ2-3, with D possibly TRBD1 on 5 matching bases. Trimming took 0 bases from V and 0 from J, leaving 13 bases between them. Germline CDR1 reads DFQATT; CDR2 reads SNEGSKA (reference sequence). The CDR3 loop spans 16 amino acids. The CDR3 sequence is CSARDLDTFSTDTQYF. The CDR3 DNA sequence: TGCAGTGCTAGAGATTTGGACACCTTTAGCACAGATACGCAGTATTTT.

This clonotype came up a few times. CDR3 sequence: CASSLPGQSYNQPQHF. In DNA, the CDR3 is TGTGCCAGCAGCTTGCCCGGACAGTCCTACAATCAGCCCCAGCATTTT. This chain links TRBV5-8 with TRBJ1-5, with D possibly matching TRBD1 (6 bases). The germline V and J ends were trimmed by 1 base and 3 bases, with 14 bases remaining between them. CDR3 length: 16 residues. Germline V gives CDR1 SGHTS, CDR2 YDEGEE.

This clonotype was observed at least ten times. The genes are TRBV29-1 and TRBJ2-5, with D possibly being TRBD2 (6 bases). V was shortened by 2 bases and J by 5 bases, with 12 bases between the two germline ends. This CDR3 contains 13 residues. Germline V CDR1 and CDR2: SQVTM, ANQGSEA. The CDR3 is CSVEFGGRETQYF. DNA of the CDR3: TGCAGCGTTGAATTCGGGGGAAGGGAGACCCAGTACTTC.

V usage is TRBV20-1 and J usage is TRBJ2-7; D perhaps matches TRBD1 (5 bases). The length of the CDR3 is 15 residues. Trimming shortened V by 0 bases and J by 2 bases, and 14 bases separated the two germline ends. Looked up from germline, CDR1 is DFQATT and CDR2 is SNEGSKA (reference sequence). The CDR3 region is CSARDFDSYTYEQYF. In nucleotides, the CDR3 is TGCAGTGCTAGAGATTTTGACAGTTATACCTACGAGCAGTACTTC.

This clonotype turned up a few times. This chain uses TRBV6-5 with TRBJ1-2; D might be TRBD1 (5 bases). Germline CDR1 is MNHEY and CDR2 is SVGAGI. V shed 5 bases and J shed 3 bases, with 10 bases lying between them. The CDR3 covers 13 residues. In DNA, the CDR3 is TGTGCCAGCAGTCGTCAGGGTGACTATGGCTACACCTTC. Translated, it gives CASSRQGDYGYTF.

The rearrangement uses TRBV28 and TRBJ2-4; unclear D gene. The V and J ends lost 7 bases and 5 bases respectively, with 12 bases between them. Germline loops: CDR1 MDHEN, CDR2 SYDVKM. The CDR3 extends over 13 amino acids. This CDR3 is CASTSKAENIQYF. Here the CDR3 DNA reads TGTGCCAGCACCAGTAAGGCAGAAAACATTCAGTACTTC.

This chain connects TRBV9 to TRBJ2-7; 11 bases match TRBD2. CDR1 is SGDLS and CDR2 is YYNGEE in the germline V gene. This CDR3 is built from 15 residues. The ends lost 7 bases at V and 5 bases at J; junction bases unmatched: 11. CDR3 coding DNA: TGTGCCAGCGCCCCGAGGGGGACTAGCGGCGACGAGCAGTACTTC. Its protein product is CASAPRGTSGDEQYF.

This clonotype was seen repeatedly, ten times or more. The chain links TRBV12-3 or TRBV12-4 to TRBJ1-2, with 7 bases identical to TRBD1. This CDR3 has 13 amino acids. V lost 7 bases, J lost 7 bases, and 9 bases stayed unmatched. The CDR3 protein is CASKQGQRGGYTF. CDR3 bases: TGTGCCAGCAAACAGGGGCAGAGGGGTGGCTACACCTTC.

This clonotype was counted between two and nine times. The DNA of the CDR3 is TGTGCCATCAGTGAGAAGGGGGCAGAGGACATTCAGTACTTC. Protein product: CAISEKGAEDIQYF. V and J are TRBV10-3 and TRBJ2-4, with 7 bases lining up with TRBD1. This CDR3 comprises 14 residues. Trimming removed 2 bases from V and 8 bases from J; junction bases left unmatched: 6. Per germline, CDR1 ENHRY and CDR2 SYGVKD.

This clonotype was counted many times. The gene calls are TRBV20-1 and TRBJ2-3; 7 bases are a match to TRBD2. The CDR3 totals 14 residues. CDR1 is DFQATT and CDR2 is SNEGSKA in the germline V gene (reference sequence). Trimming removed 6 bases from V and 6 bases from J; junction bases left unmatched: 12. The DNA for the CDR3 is TGCAGTGCCCGTAGGTCGGGGCGGGGGGATACGCAGTATTTT. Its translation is CSARRSGRGDTQYF.

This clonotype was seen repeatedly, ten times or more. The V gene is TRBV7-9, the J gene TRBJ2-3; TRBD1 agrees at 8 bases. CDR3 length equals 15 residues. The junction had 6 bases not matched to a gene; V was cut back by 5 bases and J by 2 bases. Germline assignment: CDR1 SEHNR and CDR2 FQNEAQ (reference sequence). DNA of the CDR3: TGTGCCAGCAGCCGGGGACAGGAGTCCACAGATACGCAGTATTTT. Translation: CASSRGQESTDTQYF.

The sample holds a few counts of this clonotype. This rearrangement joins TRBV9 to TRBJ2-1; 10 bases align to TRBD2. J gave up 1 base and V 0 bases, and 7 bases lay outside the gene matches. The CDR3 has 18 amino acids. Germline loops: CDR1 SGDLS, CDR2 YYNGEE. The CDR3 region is CASSVGSTSGLSYNEQFF. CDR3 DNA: TGTGCCAGCAGCGTAGGTTCGACTAGCGGGCTTTCCTACAATGAGCAGTTCTTC.

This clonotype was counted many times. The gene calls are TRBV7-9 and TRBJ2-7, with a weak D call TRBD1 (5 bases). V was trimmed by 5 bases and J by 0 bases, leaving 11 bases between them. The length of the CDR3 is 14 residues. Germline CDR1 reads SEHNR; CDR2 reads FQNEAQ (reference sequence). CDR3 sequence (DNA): TGTGCCAGCAGCACTCGACAGAGCTCCTACGAGCAGTACTTC. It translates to CASSTRQSSYEQYF.

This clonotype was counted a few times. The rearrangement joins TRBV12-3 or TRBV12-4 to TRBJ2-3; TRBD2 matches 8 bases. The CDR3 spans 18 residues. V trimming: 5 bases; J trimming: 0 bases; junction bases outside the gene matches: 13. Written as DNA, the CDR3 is TGTGCCAGCAGTCCCATCCTCCATAGCGGGGCCAGCACAGATACGCAGTATTTT. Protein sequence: CASSPILHSGASTDTQYF.

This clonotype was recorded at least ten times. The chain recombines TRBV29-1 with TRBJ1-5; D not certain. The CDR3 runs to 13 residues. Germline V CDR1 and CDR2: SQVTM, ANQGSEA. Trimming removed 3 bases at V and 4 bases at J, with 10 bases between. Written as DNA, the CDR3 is TGCAGCGTTGAGGAGACACCGAATCAGCCCCAGCATTTT. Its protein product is CSVEETPNQPQHF.

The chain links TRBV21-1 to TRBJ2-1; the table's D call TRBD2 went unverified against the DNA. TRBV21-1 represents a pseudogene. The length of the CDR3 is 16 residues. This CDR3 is CASSKARAGGHNEQFF. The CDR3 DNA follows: TGTGCCAGCAGCAAAGCGCGAGCGGGGGGACACAATGAGCAGTTCTTC.

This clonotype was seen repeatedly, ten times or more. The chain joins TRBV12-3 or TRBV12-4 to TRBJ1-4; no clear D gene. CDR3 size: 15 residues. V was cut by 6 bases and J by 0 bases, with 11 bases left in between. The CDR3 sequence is CASSPTRSTNEKLFF. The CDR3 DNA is TGTGCCAGCAGCCCCACGAGGTCAACTAATGAAAAACTGTTTTTT.

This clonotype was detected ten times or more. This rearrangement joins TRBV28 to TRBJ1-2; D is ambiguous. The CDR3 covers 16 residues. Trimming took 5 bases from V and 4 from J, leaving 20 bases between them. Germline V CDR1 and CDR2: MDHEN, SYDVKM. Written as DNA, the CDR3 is TGTGCCAGCAGTCGATCCGTTTTAGGACCCTCCTATGGCTACACCTTC. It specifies CASSRSVLGPSYGYTF.

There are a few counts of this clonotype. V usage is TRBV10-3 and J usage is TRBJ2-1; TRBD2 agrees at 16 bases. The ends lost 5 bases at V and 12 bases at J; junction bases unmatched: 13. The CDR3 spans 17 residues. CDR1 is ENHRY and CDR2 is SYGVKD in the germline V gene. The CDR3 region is CAISPGAPGLAGGVQFF. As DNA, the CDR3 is TGTGCCATCAGTCCTGGGGCTCCGGGACTAGCGGGAGGGGTGCAGTTCTTC.

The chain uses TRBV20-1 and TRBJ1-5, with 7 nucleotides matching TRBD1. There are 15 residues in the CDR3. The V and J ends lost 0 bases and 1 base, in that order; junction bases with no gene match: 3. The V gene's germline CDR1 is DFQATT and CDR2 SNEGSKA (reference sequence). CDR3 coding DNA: TGCAGTGCTAGAGATCCAGGGGGAAGCAATCAGCCCCAGCATTTT. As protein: CSARDPGGSNQPQHF.

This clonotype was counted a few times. The DNA for the CDR3 is TGTGCCAGCAGTGAAGGGCACTACGAGCAGTACTTC. Translating gives CASSEGHYEQYF. The chain recombines TRBV2 with TRBJ2-7; D ambiguous. This CDR3 region has 12 residues. With 1 base removed from V and 3 bases from J, the gap between germline ends came to 4 bases. Looked up from germline, CDR1 is SNHLY and CDR2 is FYNNEI.

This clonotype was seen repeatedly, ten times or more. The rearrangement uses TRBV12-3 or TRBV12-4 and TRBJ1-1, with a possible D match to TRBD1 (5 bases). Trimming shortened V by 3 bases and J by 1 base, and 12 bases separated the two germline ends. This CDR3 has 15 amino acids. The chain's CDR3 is CASSFTGSSNTEAFF. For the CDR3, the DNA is TGTGCCAGCAGTTTTACAGGCTCATCGAACACTGAAGCTTTCTTT.

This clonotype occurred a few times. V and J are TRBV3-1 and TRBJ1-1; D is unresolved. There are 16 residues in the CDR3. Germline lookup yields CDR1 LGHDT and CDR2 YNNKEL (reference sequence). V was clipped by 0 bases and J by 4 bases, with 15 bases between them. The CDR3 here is CASSQELGFLGTEAFF. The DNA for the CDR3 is TGTGCCAGCAGCCAAGAGCTTGGATTTTTAGGCACTGAAGCTTTCTTT.

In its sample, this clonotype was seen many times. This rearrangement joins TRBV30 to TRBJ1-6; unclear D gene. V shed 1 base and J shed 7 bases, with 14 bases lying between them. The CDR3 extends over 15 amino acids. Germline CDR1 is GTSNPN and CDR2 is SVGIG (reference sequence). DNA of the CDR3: TGTGCCTGGAGTGCGGGATTCGGCGCAAATTCACCCCTCCACTTT. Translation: CAWSAGFGANSPLHF. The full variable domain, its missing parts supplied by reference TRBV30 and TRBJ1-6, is SQTIHQWPATLVQPVGSPLSLECTVEGTSNPNLYWYRQAAGRGLQLLFYSVGIGQISSEVPQNLSASRPQDRQFILSSKKLLLSDSGFYLCAWSAGFGANSPLHFGNGTRLTVT.

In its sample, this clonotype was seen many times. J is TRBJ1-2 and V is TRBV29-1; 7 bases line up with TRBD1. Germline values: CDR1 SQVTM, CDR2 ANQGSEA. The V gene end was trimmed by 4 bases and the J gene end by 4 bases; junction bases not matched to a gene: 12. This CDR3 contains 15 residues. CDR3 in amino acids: CSVGPDVDRSYGYTF. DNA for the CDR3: TGCAGCGTTGGACCGGATGTGGACAGGAGCTATGGCTACACCTTC.

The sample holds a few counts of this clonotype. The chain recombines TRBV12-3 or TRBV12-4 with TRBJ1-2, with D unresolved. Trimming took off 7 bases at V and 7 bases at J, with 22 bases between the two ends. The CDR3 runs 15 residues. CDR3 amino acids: CASTHLPGRMGGYTF. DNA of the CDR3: TGTGCCAGCACCCACCTTCCAGGCCGTATGGGTGGCTACACCTTC.

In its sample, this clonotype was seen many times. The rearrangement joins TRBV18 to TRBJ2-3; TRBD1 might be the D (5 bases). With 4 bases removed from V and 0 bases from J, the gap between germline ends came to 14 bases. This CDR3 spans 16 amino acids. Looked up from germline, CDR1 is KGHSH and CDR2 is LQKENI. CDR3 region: CASSLLQGTSTDTQYF. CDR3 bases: TGTGCCAGCTCACTATTGCAGGGAACTAGCACAGATACGCAGTATTTT.

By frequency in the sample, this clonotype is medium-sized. CDR3: CASSSPATPADTQYF. The CDR3 DNA reads as TGTGCCAGCAGTAGCCCGGCAACCCCTGCAGATACGCAGTATTTT. V usage is TRBV28 and J usage is TRBJ2-3; D remains unclear. The CDR3 spans 15 residues. V was pared by 5 bases and J by 4 bases, with 16 bases between. Germline-derived CDR1 and CDR2 are MDHEN and SYDVKM. Together with reference TRBV28 and TRBJ2-3, the CDR3 gives the full variable domain: DVKVTQSSRYLVKRTGEKVFLECVQDMDHENMFWYRQDPGLGLRLIYFSYDVKMKEKGDIPEGYSVSREKKERFSLILESASTNQTSMYLCASSSPATPADTQYFGPGTRLTVL.